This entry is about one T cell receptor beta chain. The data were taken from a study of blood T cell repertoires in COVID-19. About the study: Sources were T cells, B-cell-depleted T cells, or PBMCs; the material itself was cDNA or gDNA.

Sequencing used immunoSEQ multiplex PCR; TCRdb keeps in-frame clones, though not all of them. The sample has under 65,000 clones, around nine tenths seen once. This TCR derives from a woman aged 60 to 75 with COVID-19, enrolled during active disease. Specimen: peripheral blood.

The CDR3 bases are TGTGCCATCAGGGGTCCAGGGAACGTCTCCTACGAGCAGTACTTC. As protein: CAIRGPGNVSYEQYF. V is TRBV10-3 and J is TRBJ2-7; tentative D call: TRBD1 (5 bases). CDR1 and CDR2 from the germline V gene are ENHRY and SYGVKD. V was cut by 6 bases and J by 0 bases, with 15 bases left in between. The CDR3 covers 15 residues.